The clone carrying this T cell receptor beta chain came up many times. Germline and junction disagree at one end, which may indicate a read error. The data were obtained in a study of Graves' ophthalmopathy and Graves' hyperthyroidism. Those donors who had ophthalmopathy presented with moderate-to-severe activity, a CAS of ≥3, a NOSPECS of ≥4 and a duration under 3 months. It was from 8 to 10 ml of fresh peripheral blood that the PBMCs came. For repertoire sequencing, the TCR beta CDR3 regions were amplified from RNA transcripts. Second-round multiplex PCR came after first-round RT-PCR with HTBI primers. TCRdb re-called the multiplex PCR reads through MiXCR, storing one row per CDR3 protein. The sample contains over 650,000 distinct CDR3 sequences, more than 40% of which appear only once. From germline, CDR1 is SGHRS and CDR2 YFSETQ. The CDR3 is 15 amino acids.

The J gene is TRBJ2-2, the V gene TRBV5-1; 8 bases map to TRBD1. This TCR was recovered from an adult man with Graves' ophthalmopathy. Sequencing was performed on peripheral blood. The CDR3 is CASSFDRGNTGELFF. CDR3 coding DNA: TGTGCCAGCAGCTTCGACAGGGGGAACACCGGGGAGCTGTTTTTT.